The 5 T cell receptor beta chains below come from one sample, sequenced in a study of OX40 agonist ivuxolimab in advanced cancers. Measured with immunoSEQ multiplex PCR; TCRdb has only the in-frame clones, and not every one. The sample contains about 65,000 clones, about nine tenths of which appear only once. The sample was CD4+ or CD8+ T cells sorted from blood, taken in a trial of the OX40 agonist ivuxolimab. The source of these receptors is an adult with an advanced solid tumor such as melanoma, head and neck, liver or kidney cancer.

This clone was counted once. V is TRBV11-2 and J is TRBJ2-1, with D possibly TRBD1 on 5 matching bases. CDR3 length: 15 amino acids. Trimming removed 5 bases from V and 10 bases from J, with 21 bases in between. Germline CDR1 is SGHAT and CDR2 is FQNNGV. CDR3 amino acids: CASSLDGFPQGEQFF. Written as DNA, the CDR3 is TGTGCCAGCAGCCTGGACGGTTTCCCTCAGGGAGAGCAGTTCTTC.

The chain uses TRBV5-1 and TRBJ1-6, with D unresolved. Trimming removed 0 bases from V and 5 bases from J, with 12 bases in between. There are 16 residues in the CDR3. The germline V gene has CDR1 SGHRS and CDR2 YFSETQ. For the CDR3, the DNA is TGCGCCAGCAGCTTGGAAAGTGAGGTCGATAATTCACCCCTCCACTTT. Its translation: CASSLESEVDNSPLHF.

DNA of the CDR3: TGTGCCAGCAGTGCTGGCAGGGGAAGGGTTGAAACTGAAGCTTTCTTT. Protein: CASSAGRGRVETEAFF. The rearrangement uses TRBV6-1 and TRBJ1-1; tentative D call: TRBD1 (6 bases). V was trimmed by 4 bases and J by 5 bases, leaving 20 bases between them. The CDR3 is 16 amino acids. The V gene's germline CDR1 is MNHNS and CDR2 SASEGT.

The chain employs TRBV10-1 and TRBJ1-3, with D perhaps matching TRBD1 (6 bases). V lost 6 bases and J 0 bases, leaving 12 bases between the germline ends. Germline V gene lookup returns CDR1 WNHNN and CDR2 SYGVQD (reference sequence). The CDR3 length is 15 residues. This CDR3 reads CASSEPGASGNTIYF. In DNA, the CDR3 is TGCGCCAGCAGCGAGCCAGGGGCCTCTGGAAACACCATATATTTT.

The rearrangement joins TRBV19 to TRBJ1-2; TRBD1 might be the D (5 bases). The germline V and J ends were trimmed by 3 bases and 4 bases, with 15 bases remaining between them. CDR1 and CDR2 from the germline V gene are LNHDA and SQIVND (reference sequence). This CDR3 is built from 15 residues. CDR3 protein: CASSIGIDSIYGYTF. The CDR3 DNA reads TGTGCCAGTAGTATCGGGATTGACAGCATCTATGGCTACACCTTC.